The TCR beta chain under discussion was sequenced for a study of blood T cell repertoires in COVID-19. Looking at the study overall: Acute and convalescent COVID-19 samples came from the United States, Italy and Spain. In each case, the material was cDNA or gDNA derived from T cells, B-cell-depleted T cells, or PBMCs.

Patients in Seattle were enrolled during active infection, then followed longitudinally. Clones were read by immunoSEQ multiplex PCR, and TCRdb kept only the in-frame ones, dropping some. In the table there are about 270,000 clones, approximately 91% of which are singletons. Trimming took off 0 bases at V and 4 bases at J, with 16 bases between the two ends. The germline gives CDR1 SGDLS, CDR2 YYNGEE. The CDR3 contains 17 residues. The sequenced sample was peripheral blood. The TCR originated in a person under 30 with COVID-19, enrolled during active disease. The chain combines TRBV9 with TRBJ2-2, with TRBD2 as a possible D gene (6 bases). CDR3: CASSVGPQGGGTGELFF. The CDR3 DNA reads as TGTGCCAGCAGCGTAGGCCCCCAGGGAGGAGGCACCGGGGAGCTGTTTTTT. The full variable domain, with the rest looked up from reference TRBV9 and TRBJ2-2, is DSGVTQTPKHLITATGQRVTLRCSPRSGDLSVYWYQQSLDQGLQFLIQYYNGEERAKGNILERFSAQQFPDLHSELNLSSLELGDSALYFCASSVGPQGGGTGELFFGEGSRLTVL.